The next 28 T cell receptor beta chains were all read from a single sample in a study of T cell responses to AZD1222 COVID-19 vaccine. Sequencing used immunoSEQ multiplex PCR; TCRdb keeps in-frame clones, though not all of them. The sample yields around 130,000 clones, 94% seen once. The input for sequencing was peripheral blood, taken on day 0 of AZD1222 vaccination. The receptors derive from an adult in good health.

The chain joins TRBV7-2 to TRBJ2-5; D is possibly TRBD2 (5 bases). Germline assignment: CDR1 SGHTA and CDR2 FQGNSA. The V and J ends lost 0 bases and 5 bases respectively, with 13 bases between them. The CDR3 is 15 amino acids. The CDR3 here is CASSLAGGGRETQYF. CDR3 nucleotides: TGTGCCAGCAGCTTAGCGGGCGGAGGTCGGGAGACCCAGTACTTC.

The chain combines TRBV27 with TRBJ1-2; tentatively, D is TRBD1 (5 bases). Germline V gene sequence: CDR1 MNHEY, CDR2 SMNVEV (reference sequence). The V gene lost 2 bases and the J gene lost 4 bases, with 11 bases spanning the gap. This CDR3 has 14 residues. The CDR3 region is CASSLQGGSYGYTF. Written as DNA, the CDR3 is TGTGCCAGCAGTTTACAGGGTGGGTCCTATGGCTACACCTTC.

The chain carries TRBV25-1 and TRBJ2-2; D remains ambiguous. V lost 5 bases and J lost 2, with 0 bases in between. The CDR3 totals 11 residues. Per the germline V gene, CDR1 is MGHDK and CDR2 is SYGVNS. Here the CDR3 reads CASSNTGELFF. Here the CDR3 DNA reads TGTGCCAGCAGTAACACCGGGGAGCTGTTTTTT.

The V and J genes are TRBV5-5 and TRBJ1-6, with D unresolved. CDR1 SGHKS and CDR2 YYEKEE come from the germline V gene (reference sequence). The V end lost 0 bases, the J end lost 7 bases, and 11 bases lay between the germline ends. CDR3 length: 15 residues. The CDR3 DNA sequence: TGTGCCAGCAGCTTGGGGGCAGCGCTGAATTCACCCCTCCACTTT. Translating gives CASSLGAALNSPLHF.

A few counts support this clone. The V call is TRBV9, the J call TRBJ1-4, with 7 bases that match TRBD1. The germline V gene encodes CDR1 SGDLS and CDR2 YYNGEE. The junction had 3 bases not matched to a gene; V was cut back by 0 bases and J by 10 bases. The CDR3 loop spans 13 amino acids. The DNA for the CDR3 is TGTGCCAGCAGCGTAGATCCAGGGGGAAAACTGTTTTTT. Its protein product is CASSVDPGGKLFF.

CDR3 nucleotides: TGTGCCAGCAGTGTAGAGGAGGGGGAGGGCACAGATACGCAGTATTTT. Translation gives CASSVEEGEGTDTQYF. The rearrangement joins TRBV21-1 to TRBJ2-3. TRBV21-1 is described as a pseudogene. The CDR3 contains 16 residues.

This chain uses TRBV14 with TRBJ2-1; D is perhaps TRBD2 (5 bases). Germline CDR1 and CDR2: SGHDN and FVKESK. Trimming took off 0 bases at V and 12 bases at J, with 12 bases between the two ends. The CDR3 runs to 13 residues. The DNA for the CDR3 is TGTGCCAGCAGCCAAGAAATCCACGGAGGGCAGTTCTTC. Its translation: CASSQEIHGGQFF.

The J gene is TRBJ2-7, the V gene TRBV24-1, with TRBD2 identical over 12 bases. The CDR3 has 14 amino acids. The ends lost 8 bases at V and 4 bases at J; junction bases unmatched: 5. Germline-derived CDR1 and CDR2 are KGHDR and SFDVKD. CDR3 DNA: TGTGCCACCAAGACTAGCGGGAGACGATACGAGCAGTACTTC. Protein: CATKTSGRRYEQYF.

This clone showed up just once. The CDR3, as DNA: TGTGCCAGTAGTATGGGCTTGGGTGAGCAGTTCTTC. As protein: CASSMGLGEQFF. The chain has TRBV19 and TRBJ2-1, with no clear D. V was clipped by 3 bases and J by 9 bases, with 9 bases between them. CDR3 size: 12 residues. Germline CDR1 is LNHDA and CDR2 is SQIVND (reference sequence).

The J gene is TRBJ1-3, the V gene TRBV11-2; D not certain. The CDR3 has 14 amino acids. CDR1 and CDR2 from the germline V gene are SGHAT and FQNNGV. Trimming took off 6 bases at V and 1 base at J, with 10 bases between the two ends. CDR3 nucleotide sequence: TGTGCCAGCAGACAAGGAGGTTCTGGAAACACCATATATTTT. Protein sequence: CASRQGGSGNTIYF.

The CDR3 DNA follows: TGTGCCAGCAGCTACGATGCCAGGGGGCTCGGGTATGGCTACACCTTC. Its translation is CASSYDARGLGYGYTF. The chain recombines TRBV7-2 with TRBJ1-2; 8 nucleotides match TRBD1. Per germline, CDR1 SGHTA and CDR2 FQGNSA. J gave up 5 bases and V 4 bases, and 12 bases lay outside the gene matches. The CDR3 runs to 16 residues. Drawing the rest from reference TRBV7-2 and TRBJ1-2, the complete variable domain is GAGVSQSPSNKVTEKGKDVELRCDPISGHTALYWYRQSLGQGLEFLIYFQGNSAPDKSGLPSDRFSAERTGGSVSTLTIQRTQQEDSAVYLCASSYDARGLGYGYTFGSGTRLTVV.

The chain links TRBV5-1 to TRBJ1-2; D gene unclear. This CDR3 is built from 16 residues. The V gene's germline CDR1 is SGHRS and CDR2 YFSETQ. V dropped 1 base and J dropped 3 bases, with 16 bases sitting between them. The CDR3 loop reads CASSLLSGKSDYGYTF. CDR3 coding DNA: TGCGCCAGCAGCTTGCTGTCGGGAAAAAGTGACTATGGCTACACCTTC.

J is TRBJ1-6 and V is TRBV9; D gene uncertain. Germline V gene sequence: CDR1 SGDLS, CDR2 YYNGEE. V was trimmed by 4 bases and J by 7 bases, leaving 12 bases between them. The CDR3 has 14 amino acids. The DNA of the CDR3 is TGTGCCAGCAGCCCCCGAGGAGAGAATTCACCCCTCCACTTT. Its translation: CASSPRGENSPLHF.

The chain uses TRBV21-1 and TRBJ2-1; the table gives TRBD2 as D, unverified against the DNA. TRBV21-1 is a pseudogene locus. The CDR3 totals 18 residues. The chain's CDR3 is CASSKPPGRLAGDNEQFF. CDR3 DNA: TGTGCCAGCAGCAAACCGCCTGGTCGCCTAGCGGGGGACAATGAGCAGTTCTTC.

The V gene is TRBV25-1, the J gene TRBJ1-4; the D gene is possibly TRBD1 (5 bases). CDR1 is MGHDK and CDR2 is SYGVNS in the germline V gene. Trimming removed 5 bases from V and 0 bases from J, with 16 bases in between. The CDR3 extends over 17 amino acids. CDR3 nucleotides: TGTGCCAGCAGTCCCTGGGTAGGGACCACAACTAATGAAAAACTGTTTTTT. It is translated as CASSPWVGTTTNEKLFF.

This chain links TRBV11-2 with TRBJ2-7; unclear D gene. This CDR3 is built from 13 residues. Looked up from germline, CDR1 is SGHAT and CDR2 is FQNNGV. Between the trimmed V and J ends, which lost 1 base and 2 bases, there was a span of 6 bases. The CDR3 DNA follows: TGTGCCAGCAGCTTAGGCCCTGCCTACGAGCAGTACTTC. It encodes CASSLGPAYEQYF.

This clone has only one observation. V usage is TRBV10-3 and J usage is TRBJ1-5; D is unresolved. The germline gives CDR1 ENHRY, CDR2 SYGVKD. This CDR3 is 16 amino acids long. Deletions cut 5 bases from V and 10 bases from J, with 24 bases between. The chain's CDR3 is CAISSDGSTGDVPQHF. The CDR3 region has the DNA TGTGCCATCAGTTCCGACGGGAGTACCGGCGACGTTCCCCAGCATTTT.

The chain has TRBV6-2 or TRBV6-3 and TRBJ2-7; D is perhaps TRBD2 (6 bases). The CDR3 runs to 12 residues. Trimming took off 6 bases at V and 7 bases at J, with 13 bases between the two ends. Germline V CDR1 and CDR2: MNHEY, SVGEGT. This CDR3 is CASSPRDFEQYF. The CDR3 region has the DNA TGTGCCAGCAGCCCCCGGGACTTTGAGCAGTACTTC.

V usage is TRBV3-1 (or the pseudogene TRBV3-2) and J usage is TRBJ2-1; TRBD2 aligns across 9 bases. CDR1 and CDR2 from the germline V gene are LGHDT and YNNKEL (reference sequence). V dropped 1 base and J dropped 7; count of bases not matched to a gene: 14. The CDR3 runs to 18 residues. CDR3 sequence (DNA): TGTGCCAGCAGCCAAGGGGCGGCGGGAGGGCCCTCGGGGAATGAGCAGTTCTTC. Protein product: CASSQGAAGGPSGNEQFF.

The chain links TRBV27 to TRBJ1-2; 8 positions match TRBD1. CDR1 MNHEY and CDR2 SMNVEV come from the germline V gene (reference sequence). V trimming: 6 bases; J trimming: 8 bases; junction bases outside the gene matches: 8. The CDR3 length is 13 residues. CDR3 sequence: CASSSTGVKGYTF. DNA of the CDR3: TGTGCCAGCAGCTCGACAGGGGTGAAAGGCTACACCTTC.

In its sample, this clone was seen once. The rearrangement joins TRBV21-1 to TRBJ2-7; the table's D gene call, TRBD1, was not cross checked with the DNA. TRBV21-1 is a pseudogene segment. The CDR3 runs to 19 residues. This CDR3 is CASSKKEWRQDQSSYEQYF. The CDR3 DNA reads TGTGCCAGCAGCAAAAAAGAGTGGAGACAGGACCAGAGCTCCTACGAGCAGTACTTC.

CDR3 sequence: CASSPRDRETGNTIYF. The CDR3 DNA is TGTGCCAGCTCACCAAGAGACAGGGAAACTGGAAACACCATATATTTT. V and J are TRBV18 and TRBJ1-3; TRBD1 aligns across 7 bases. Germline CDR1 KGHSH, CDR2 LQKENI. The CDR3 totals 16 residues. The V gene end was trimmed by 2 bases and the J gene end by 2 bases; junction bases not matched to a gene: 6.

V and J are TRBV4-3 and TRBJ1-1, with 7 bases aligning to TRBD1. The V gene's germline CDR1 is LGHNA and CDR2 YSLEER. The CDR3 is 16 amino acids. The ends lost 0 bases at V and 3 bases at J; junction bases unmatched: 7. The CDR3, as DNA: TGCGCCAGCAGCCAAGATTCGACAGGGCTGGACACTGAAGCTTTCTTT. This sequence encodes CASSQDSTGLDTEAFF.

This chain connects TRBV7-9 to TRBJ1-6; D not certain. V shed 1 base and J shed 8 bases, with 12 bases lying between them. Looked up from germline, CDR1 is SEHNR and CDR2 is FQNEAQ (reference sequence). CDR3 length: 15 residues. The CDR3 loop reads CASSLERGFDSPLHF. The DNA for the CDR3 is TGTGCCAGCAGCTTAGAGCGAGGGTTCGATTCACCCCTCCACTTT.

CDR3 DNA sequence: TGTGCCAGCGTTTCCCTGAACACTGAAGCTTTCTTT. Its translation is CASVSLNTEAFF. V is TRBV11-2 and J is TRBJ1-1; D unresolved. The CDR3 spans 12 residues. Per the germline V gene, CDR1 is SGHAT and CDR2 is FQNNGV. V was pared by 8 bases and J by 0 bases, with 7 bases between.

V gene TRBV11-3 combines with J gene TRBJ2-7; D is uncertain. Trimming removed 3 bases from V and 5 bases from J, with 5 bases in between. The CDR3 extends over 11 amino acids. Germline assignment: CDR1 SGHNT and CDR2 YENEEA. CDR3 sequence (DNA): TGTGCCAGCAGCTTCGTGGACGAGCAGTACTTC. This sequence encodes CASSFVDEQYF. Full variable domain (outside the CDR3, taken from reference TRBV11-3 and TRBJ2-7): EAGVVQSPRYKIIEKKQPVAFWCNPISGHNTLYWYLQNLGQGPELLIRYENEEAVDDSQLPKDRFSAERLKGVDSTLKIQPAELGDSAVYLCASSFVDEQYFGPGTRLTVT.

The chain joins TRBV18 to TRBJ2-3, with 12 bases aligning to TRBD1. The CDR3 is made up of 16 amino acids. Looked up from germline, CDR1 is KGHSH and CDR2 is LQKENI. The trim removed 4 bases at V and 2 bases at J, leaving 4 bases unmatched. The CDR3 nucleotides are TGTGCCAGCTCACGGGGGACAGGGGGCCCCACAGATACGCAGTATTTT. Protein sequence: CASSRGTGGPTDTQYF.

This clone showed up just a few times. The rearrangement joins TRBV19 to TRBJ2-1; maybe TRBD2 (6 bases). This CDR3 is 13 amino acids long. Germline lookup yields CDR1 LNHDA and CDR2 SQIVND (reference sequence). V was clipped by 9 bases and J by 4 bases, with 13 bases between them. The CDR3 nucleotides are TGTGCCAGCACCGGGACTTTATACAATGAGCAGTTCTTC. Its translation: CASTGTLYNEQFF.